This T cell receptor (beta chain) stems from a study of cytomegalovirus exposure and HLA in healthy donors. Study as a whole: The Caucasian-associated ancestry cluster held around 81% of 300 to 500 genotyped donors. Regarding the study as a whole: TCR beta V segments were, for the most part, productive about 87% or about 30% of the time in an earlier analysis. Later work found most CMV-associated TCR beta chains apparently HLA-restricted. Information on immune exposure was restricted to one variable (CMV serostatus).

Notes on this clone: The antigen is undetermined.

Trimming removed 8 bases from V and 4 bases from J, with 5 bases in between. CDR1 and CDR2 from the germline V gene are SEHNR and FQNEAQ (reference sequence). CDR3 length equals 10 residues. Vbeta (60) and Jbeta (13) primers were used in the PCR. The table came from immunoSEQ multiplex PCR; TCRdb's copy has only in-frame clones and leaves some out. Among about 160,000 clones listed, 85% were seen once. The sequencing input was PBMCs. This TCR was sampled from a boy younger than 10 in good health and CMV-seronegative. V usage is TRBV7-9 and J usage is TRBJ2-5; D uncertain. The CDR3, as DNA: TGTGCCAGCTCCGGAGAGACCCAGTACTTC. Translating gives CASSGETQYF.